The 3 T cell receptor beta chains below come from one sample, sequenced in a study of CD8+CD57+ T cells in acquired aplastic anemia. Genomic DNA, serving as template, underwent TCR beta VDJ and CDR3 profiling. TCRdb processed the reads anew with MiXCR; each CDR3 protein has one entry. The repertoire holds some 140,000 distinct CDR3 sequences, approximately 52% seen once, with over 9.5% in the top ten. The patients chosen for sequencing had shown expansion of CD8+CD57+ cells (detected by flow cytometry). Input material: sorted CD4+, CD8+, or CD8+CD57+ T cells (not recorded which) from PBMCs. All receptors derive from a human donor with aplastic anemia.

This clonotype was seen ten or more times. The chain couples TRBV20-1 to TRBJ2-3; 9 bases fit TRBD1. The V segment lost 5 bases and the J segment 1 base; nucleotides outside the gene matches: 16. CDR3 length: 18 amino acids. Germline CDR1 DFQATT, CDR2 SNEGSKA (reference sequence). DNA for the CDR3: TGCAGTGCTGTTCACAGGGGGCGAACTCGGGTAGGCACAGATACGCAGTATTTT. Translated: CSAVHRGRTRVGTDTQYF.

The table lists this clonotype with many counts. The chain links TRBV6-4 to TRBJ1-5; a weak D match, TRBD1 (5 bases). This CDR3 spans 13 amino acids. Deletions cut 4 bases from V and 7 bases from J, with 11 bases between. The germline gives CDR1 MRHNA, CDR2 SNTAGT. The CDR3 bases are TGTGCCAGCAGTGCCGGGGCGACACAGCCCCAGCATTTT. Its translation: CASSAGATQPQHF.

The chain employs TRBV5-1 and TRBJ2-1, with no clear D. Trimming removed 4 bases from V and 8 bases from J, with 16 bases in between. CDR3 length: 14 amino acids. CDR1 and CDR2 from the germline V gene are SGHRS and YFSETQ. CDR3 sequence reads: CASSPGTTRDEQFF. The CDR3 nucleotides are TGCGCCAGCAGCCCCGGAACTACCCGCGATGAGCAGTTCTTC.